The 14 T cell receptor beta chains below were found in one sample sequenced in a study of blood T cell repertoires in COVID-19. TCRdb keeps only in-frame clones here, not all; method: immunoSEQ multiplex PCR. The table has 50,000 to 70,000 clones, 79% seen once. Sequencing used peripheral blood. The receptor set was obtained from a man aged 55 to 70 with acute or convalescent COVID-19.

The chain joins TRBV18 to TRBJ1-4, with D perhaps matching TRBD1 (6 bases). V shed 2 bases and J shed 4 bases, with 8 bases lying between them. Per germline, CDR1 KGHSH and CDR2 LQKENI. The CDR3 has 14 residues. This CDR3 is CASSPGGYNEKLFF. In nucleotides, the CDR3 is TGTGCCAGCTCACCAGGGGGCTATAATGAAAAACTGTTTTTT.

The rearrangement joins TRBV27 to TRBJ2-1; no firm D call. Trimming left V 2 bases short and J 3 bases short, with 8 bases between. CDR1 is MNHEY, CDR2 SMNVEV, per germline (reference sequence). The CDR3 length is 14 residues. The CDR3: CASSLREDYNEQFF. In nucleotides, the CDR3 is TGTGCCAGCAGTTTAAGAGAGGACTACAATGAGCAGTTCTTC.

The chain joins TRBV5-4 to TRBJ1-2; the match to TRBD1 covers 11 bases. After removal of 0 bases from V and 6 bases from J, the junction contained 4 bases not matched to a gene. Per germline, CDR1 SGHNT and CDR2 YYREEE (reference sequence). This CDR3 has 15 amino acids. CDR3 residues: CASSLGGQGVNGYTF. DNA of the CDR3: TGTGCCAGCAGCTTGGGGGGACAGGGGGTAAATGGCTACACCTTC.

The chain links TRBV13 to TRBJ2-5; 7 bases map to TRBD2. Germline-derived CDR1 and CDR2 are PRHDT and FYEKMQ (reference sequence). CDR3 length equals 12 residues. J lost 4 bases, V lost 6 bases, and 2 bases had no gene match. The CDR3: CASRGGAETQYF. The CDR3 region has the DNA TGTGCCAGCAGGGGAGGGGCAGAGACCCAGTACTTC.

This chain joins TRBV5-1 and TRBJ1-3; the D gene is possibly TRBD1 (6 bases). Germline CDR1 SGHRS, CDR2 YFSETQ. CDR3 size: 16 residues. The V end lost 1 base, the J end lost 2 bases, and 13 bases lay between the germline ends. CDR3 loop: CASSLSGQIAGNTIYF. The CDR3 region has the DNA TGCGCCAGCAGCTTGTCTGGACAGATCGCTGGAAACACCATATATTTT. Using reference TRBV5-1 and TRBJ1-3 for the parts outside the CDR3, the full variable domain is KAGVTQTPRYLIKTRGQQVTLSCSPISGHRSVSWYQQTPGQGLQFLFEYFSETQRNKGNFPGRFSGRQFSNSRSEMNVSTLELGDSALYLCASSLSGQIAGNTIYFGEGSWLTVV.

This clone has only one observation. The V gene is TRBV5-6, the J gene TRBJ1-4; D might be TRBD1 (5 bases). The V and J ends lost 2 bases and 4 bases respectively, with 15 bases between them. The CDR3 runs to 16 residues. Germline CDR1 and CDR2: SGHDT and YYEEEE. The CDR3 region has the DNA TGTGCCAGCAGCTTCCCCAAGGGAGGGGATAATGAAAAACTGTTTTTT. Translating gives CASSFPKGGDNEKLFF.

The genes are TRBV7-9 and TRBJ1-5; D is perhaps TRBD1 (5 bases). This CDR3 region has 13 residues. Germline loops: CDR1 SEHNR, CDR2 FQNEAQ (reference sequence). Deletions cut 5 bases from V and 3 bases from J, with 8 bases between. CDR3 sequence (DNA): TGTGCCAGCAGCGACAGTGTCAATCAGCCCCAGCATTTT. This translates into CASSDSVNQPQHF.

This chain connects TRBV6-5 to TRBJ1-3; tentatively, D is TRBD1 (6 bases). This CDR3 contains 16 residues. CDR1 and CDR2 (germline): MNHEY, SVGAGI. V was trimmed by 0 bases and J by 2 bases, leaving 11 bases between them. The CDR3 loop is CASSYSEPGAGNTIYF. The CDR3, as DNA: TGTGCCAGCAGTTACTCCGAGCCAGGGGCTGGAAACACCATATATTTT.

The V and J genes are TRBV18 and TRBJ2-1; 9 bases match TRBD1. The CDR3 has 16 residues. The V gene's germline CDR1 is KGHSH and CDR2 LQKENI. Trimming took 6 bases from V and 5 from J; bases not matched to a gene: 11. Here the CDR3 reads CASSPSTGGGNNEQFF. The DNA of the CDR3 is TGTGCCAGCTCTCCCTCGACAGGGGGGGGAAACAATGAGCAGTTCTTC.

This chain joins TRBV7-8 and TRBJ2-7; 10 nucleotides line up with TRBD2. In germline, CDR1 is SGHVS, CDR2 FQNEAQ. This CDR3 region has 19 residues. V was clipped by 5 bases and J by 2 bases; unmatched bases: 18. The CDR3 reads CASSIRGGASGGSAYEQYF. CDR3 bases: TGTGCCAGCAGCATTAGGGGCGGGGCTAGCGGGGGCTCAGCCTACGAGCAGTACTTC. Full variable domain (outside the CDR3, taken from reference TRBV7-8 and TRBJ2-7): GAGVSQSPRYKVAKRGQDVALRCDPISGHVSLFWYQQALGQGPEFLTYFQNEAQLDKSGLPSDRFFAERPEGSVSTLKIQRTQQEDSAVYLCASSIRGGASGGSAYEQYFGPGTRLTVT.

This clone showed up many times. The chain recombines TRBV10-3 with TRBJ2-7, with 7 bases fitting TRBD2. The CDR3 totals 13 residues. CDR1 is ENHRY and CDR2 is SYGVKD in the germline V gene. Trimming cost V 2 bases and J 5 bases; bases outside gene matches: 3. The DNA of the CDR3 is TGTGCCATCAGTGAGCCGGGGAGGGACGAGCAGTACTTC. As protein: CAISEPGRDEQYF.

The chain is built from TRBV4-1 and TRBJ2-2; 7 bases align to TRBD1. With 0 bases clipped from V and 0 bases from J, the junction kept 10 bases outside the gene matches. CDR3 length: 19 amino acids. The germline V gene encodes CDR1 MGHRA and CDR2 YSYEKL. Here the CDR3 reads CASSQDKPGTASNTGELFF. CDR3 nucleotides: TGCGCCAGCAGCCAAGATAAACCGGGGACAGCCTCGAACACCGGGGAGCTGTTTTTT.

J is TRBJ1-2 and V is TRBV27; a weak D match, TRBD1 (6 bases). The CDR3 spans 15 residues. Germline CDR1 MNHEY, CDR2 SMNVEV (reference sequence). The germline V and J ends were trimmed by 5 bases and 6 bases, with 19 bases remaining between them. The CDR3 reads CASSGGMGGRDGYTF. The CDR3 nucleotides are TGTGCCAGCAGTGGGGGAATGGGGGGGCGCGATGGCTACACCTTC.

This clone has just one count. The rearrangement joins TRBV14 to TRBJ1-2; 7 nucleotides agree with TRBD1. Germline V gene data show CDR1 as SGHDN and CDR2 as FVKESK. CDR3 length: 13 residues. J gave up 7 bases and V 4 bases, and 6 bases lay outside the gene matches. The CDR3 reads CASSRDSLSGYTF. The CDR3 nucleotides are TGTGCCAGCAGCCGGGACAGTTTGAGTGGCTACACCTTC. Combining the CDR3 with reference TRBV14 and TRBJ1-2 gives the whole variable domain EAGVTQFPSHSVIEKGQTVTLRCDPISGHDNLYWYRRVMGKEIKFLLHFVKESKQDESGMPNNRFLAERTGGTYSTLKVQPAELEDSGVYFCASSRDSLSGYTFGSGTRLTVV.